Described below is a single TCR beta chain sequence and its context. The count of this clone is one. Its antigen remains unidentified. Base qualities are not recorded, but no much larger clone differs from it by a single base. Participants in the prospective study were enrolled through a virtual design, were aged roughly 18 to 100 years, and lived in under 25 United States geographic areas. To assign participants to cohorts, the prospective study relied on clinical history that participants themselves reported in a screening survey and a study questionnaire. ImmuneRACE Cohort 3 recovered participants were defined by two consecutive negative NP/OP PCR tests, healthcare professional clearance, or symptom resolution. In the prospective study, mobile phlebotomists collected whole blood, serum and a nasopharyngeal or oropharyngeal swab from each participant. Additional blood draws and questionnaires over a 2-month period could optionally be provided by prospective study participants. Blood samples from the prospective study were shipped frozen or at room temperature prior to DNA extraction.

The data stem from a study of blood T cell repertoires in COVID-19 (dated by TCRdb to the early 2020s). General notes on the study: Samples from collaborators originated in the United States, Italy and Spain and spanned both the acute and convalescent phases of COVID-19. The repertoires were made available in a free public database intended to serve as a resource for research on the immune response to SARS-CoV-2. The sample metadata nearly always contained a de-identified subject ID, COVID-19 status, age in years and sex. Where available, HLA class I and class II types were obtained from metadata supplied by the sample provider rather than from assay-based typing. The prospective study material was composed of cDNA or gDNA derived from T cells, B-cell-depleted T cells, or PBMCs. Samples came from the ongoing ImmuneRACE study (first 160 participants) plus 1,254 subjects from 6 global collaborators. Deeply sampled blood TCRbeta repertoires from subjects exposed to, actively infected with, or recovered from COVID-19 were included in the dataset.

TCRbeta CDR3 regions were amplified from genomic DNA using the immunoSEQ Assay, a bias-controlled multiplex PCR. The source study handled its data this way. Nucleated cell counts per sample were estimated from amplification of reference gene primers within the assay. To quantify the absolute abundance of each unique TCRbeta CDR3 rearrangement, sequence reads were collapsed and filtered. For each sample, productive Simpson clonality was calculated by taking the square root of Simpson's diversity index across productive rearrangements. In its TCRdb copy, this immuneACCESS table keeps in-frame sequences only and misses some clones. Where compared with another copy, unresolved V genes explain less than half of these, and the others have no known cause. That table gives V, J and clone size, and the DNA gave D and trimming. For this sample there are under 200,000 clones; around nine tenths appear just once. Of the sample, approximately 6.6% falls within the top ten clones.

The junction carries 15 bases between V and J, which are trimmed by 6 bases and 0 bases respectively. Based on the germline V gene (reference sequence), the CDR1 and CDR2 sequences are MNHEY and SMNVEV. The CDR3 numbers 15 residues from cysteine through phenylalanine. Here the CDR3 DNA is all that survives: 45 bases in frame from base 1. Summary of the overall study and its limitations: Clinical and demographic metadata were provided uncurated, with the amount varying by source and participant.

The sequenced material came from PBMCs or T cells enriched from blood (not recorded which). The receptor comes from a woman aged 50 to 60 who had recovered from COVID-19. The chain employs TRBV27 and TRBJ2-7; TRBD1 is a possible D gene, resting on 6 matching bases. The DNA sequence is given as TGTGCCAGCAGCCCGCTTCGGACAGCCTCCTACGAGCAGTACTTC. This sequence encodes CASSPLRTASYEQYF.